This T cell receptor (beta chain) was sequenced during a study of yellow fever vaccine responses in identical twins. MiXCR was run by TCRdb on the RT-PCR reads, yielding one entry per CDR3 protein. The table has a few thousand distinct CDR3 sequences, around 73% seen once. Study results and limitations: The T cell response to vaccination in identical twins was reportedly partly convergent and partly personalized.

This clonotype was seen only a few times. The antigen is not known. V gave up 3 bases and J gave up 4 bases, with 18 bases separating them. CDR1 and CDR2 (germline): WNHNN, SYGVQD (reference sequence). The CDR3 has 17 residues. The sequencing used T cells from blood (PBMCs), unsorted or a sorted subset (not recorded which), collected before or after yellow fever vaccination (not recorded which). The chain has TRBV10-1 and TRBJ2-2; D is perhaps TRBD1 or TRBD2 (5 bases each). This clonotype was sampled from a woman younger than 30 who received the yellow fever vaccine. The CDR3 here is CASSDRTGTPGTGELFF. The CDR3 DNA reads as TGCGCCAGCAGTGATAGGACGGGGACCCCGGGCACCGGGGAGCTGTTTTTT.